This passage covers 19 T cell receptor beta chains from one sample sequenced in a study of cytomegalovirus exposure and HLA in healthy donors. Some clones are missing from TCRdb's copy, which holds only in-frame ones; the method was immunoSEQ multiplex PCR. The sample includes tens of thousands of clones, over 90% of them seen just once. The sequenced sample was PBMCs. The receptors derive from a woman in her late teens or twenties in good health and CMV-seropositive.

V is TRBV4-2 and J is TRBJ1-6; D unresolved. V was trimmed by 0 bases and J by 9 bases, leaving 15 bases between them. The CDR3 is made up of 16 amino acids. Looked up from germline, CDR1 is LGHNA and CDR2 is YNFKEQ. The CDR3 DNA is TGTGCCAGCAGCCAAGATATCCAGGCTACAGTTTCACCCCTCCACTTT. Translated, it gives CASSQDIQATVSPLHF.

The V gene is TRBV4-1, the J gene TRBJ1-1; D possibly corresponds to TRBD1 (6 bases). The germline V gene has CDR1 MGHRA and CDR2 YSYEKL. V shed 4 bases and J shed 0 bases, with 12 bases lying between them. This CDR3 spans 15 amino acids. DNA of the CDR3: TGCGCCAGCAGCCTGACCAGGGGCGTGAACACTGAAGCTTTCTTT. It encodes CASSLTRGVNTEAFF.

The V call is TRBV18, the J call TRBJ2-7; the match to TRBD1 covers 7 bases. In germline, CDR1 is KGHSH, CDR2 LQKENI. J was trimmed by 3 bases and V by 0 bases; bases with no gene match: 2. This CDR3 is built from 14 residues. As DNA, the CDR3 is TGTGCCAGCTCACCACCGACAGGGAACTACGAGCAGTACTTC. This codes for CASSPPTGNYEQYF. The complete variable domain, with remaining parts taken from reference TRBV18 and TRBJ2-7, reads NAGVMQNPRHLVRRRGQEARLRCSPMKGHSHVYWYRQLPEEGLKFMVYLQKENIIDESGMPKERFSAEFPKEGPSILRIQQVVRGDSAAYFCASSPPTGNYEQYFGPGTRLTVT.

The chain employs TRBV5-5 and TRBJ1-6, with unresolved D. Germline values: CDR1 SGHKS, CDR2 YYEKEE (reference sequence). V was clipped by 5 bases and J by 0 bases, with 12 bases between them. This CDR3 contains 16 residues. The CDR3 sequence is CASRVGPSSYNSPLHF. CDR3 nucleotides: TGTGCCAGCAGAGTAGGTCCTAGCTCCTATAATTCACCCCTCCACTTT. Drawing the rest from reference TRBV5-5 and TRBJ1-6, the complete variable domain is DAGVTQSPTHLIKTRGQQVTLRCSPISGHKSVSWYQQVLGQGPQFIFQYYEKEERGRGNFPDRFSARQFPNYSSELNVNALLLGDSALYLCASRVGPSSYNSPLHFGNGTRLTVT.

The genes are TRBV7-9 and TRBJ1-3, with D perhaps TRBD1 (5 bases). CDR1 is SEHNR and CDR2 is FQNEAQ in the germline V gene (reference sequence). V was clipped by 4 bases and J by 0 bases, with 13 bases between them. This CDR3 contains 16 residues. CDR3 loop: CASSSAGGYSGNTIYF. In nucleotides, the CDR3 is TGTGCCAGCAGCTCAGCGGGGGGGTACTCTGGAAACACCATATATTTT.

This chain joins TRBV9 and TRBJ2-3; D might be TRBD2 (6 bases). The CDR3 runs to 13 residues. V was pared by 0 bases and J by 10 bases, with 12 bases between. Germline lookup yields CDR1 SGDLS and CDR2 YYNGEE. The CDR3 nucleotides read TGTGCCAGCAGCGTAGGCGGGGCCGGCGCGCAGTATTTT. Encoded protein: CASSVGGAGAQYF.

J is TRBJ1-5 and V is TRBV18; 10 bases fit TRBD1. With V trimmed by 6 bases and J by 3 bases, 8 bases remained unmatched. CDR3 length: 16 amino acids. Per the germline V gene, CDR1 is KGHSH and CDR2 is LQKENI. CDR3 in DNA: TGTGCCAGCTCGGACGGGACAGGGGTGGTCAATCAGCCCCAGCATTTT. It encodes CASSDGTGVVNQPQHF.

The chain recombines TRBV9 with TRBJ2-1, with D tentatively TRBD2 (6 bases). The CDR3 covers 15 residues. Germline CDR1 reads SGDLS; CDR2 reads YYNGEE. Trimming pared 0 bases from V and 5 bases from J, leaving 12 bases between. The CDR3 nucleotides read TGTGCCAGCAGCGTAGGCGGGGTGTCCCACAATGAGCAGTTCTTC. Translating gives CASSVGGVSHNEQFF.

This chain joins TRBV7-9 and TRBJ2-3; TRBD1 aligns across 9 bases. Trimming removed 4 bases from V and 6 bases from J; junction bases left unmatched: 14. Per the germline V gene, CDR1 is SEHNR and CDR2 is FQNEAQ (reference sequence). This CDR3 comprises 17 residues. The CDR3 sequence is CASSSERNRDRADTQYF. The CDR3 region has the DNA TGTGCCAGCAGCTCCGAACGAAACCGGGACAGGGCCGATACGCAGTATTTT.

V gene TRBV18 combines with J gene TRBJ1-1; D possibly corresponds to TRBD1 (5 bases). The germline gives CDR1 KGHSH, CDR2 LQKENI. V lost 2 bases, J lost 8 bases, and 12 bases lay in between. The CDR3 totals 13 residues. The CDR3 loop is CASSPGSNREAFF. The CDR3 DNA reads TGTGCCAGCTCACCAGGGTCGAACAGGGAAGCTTTCTTT.

This rearrangement joins TRBV15 to TRBJ2-6; TRBD2 matches 8 bases. V trimming: 0 bases; J trimming: 0 bases; junction bases outside the gene matches: 4. CDR3 length: 18 amino acids. From germline, CDR1 is LNHNV and CDR2 YYDKDF (reference sequence). The chain's CDR3 is CATSRERGVISGANVLTF. For the CDR3, the DNA is TGTGCCACCAGCAGAGAGCGGGGGGTGATCTCTGGGGCCAACGTCCTGACTTTC.

V is TRBV7-9 and J is TRBJ1-6, with no clear D. From germline, CDR1 is SEHNR and CDR2 FQNEAQ (reference sequence). V gave up 3 bases and J gave up 0 bases, with 15 bases separating them. The CDR3 is 18 residues long. CDR3 nucleotides: TGTGCCAGCAGCTTCTGGACTGAATTTTTCTCCTATAATTCACCCCTCCACTTT. It translates to CASSFWTEFFSYNSPLHF.

This chain uses TRBV19 with TRBJ2-1; 7 bases align to TRBD2. Per germline, CDR1 LNHDA and CDR2 SQIVND (reference sequence). With 5 bases clipped from V and 8 bases from J, the junction kept 9 bases outside the gene matches. This CDR3 comprises 14 residues. The CDR3 is CASSPGLGPDEQFF. The CDR3 bases are TGTGCCAGTAGTCCCGGACTAGGTCCAGATGAGCAGTTCTTC.

The chain carries TRBV9 and TRBJ1-2, with D hard to call. V lost 3 bases and J 5 bases, leaving 29 bases between the germline ends. CDR1 SGDLS and CDR2 YYNGEE come from the germline V gene. There are 19 residues in the CDR3. This CDR3 reads CASSAPSYPTKSEGYGYTF. For the CDR3, the DNA is TGTGCCAGCAGCGCCCCAAGTTACCCCACAAAGTCTGAGGGTTATGGCTACACCTTC.

The gene calls are TRBV7-6 and TRBJ2-7, with D perhaps matching TRBD1 (6 bases). The germline V gene encodes CDR1 SGHVS and CDR2 FNYEAQ. Trimming removed 1 base from V and 3 bases from J, with 10 bases in between. The CDR3 contains 14 residues. The CDR3 here is CASSLVSDSYEQYF. For the CDR3, the DNA is TGTGCCAGCAGCTTAGTATCGGACAGCTACGAGCAGTACTTC.

V gene TRBV19 combines with J gene TRBJ1-2, with TRBD1 identical over 12 bases. Unmatched junction bases numbered 18, after V lost 11 bases and J lost 8 bases. The germline V gene has CDR1 LNHDA and CDR2 SQIVND (reference sequence). The CDR3 extends over 16 amino acids. CDR3 loop: CASYPSTGTGGEGYTF. The CDR3 bases are TGTGCCTCATACCCTTCCACCGGGACAGGGGGCGAGGGCTACACCTTC.

This clone was counted once. The chain joins TRBV28 to TRBJ2-3, with TRBD2 matching 8 bases. The V segment lost 11 bases and the J segment 4 bases; nucleotides outside the gene matches: 8. Germline-derived CDR1 and CDR2 are MDHEN and SYDVKM. This CDR3 is 13 amino acids long. The CDR3 DNA reads TGTGCCGCCTCATTAGCGGGATCAGATACGCAGTATTTT. It yields the protein CAASLAGSDTQYF.

The chain has TRBV13 and TRBJ2-3; TRBD2 matches 10 bases. Germline CDR1 is PRHDT and CDR2 is FYEKMQ (reference sequence). J was trimmed by 1 base and V by 6 bases; bases with no gene match: 4. The CDR3 has 15 amino acids. The chain's CDR3 is CASSHSGRRTDTQYF. The CDR3 nucleotides are TGTGCCAGCAGTCATAGCGGGAGGCGCACAGATACGCAGTATTTT.

CDR3 sequence: CASSLASGVDTEAFF. The CDR3 DNA reads as TGTGCCAGCAGCTTAGCGTCGGGGGTGGACACTGAAGCTTTCTTT. This chain connects TRBV7-2 to TRBJ1-1, with D maybe TRBD1 (5 bases). The CDR3 loop spans 15 amino acids. Germline V gene data show CDR1 as SGHTA and CDR2 as FQGNSA. Trimming stripped 0 bases from V and 3 bases from J, with 11 bases between.